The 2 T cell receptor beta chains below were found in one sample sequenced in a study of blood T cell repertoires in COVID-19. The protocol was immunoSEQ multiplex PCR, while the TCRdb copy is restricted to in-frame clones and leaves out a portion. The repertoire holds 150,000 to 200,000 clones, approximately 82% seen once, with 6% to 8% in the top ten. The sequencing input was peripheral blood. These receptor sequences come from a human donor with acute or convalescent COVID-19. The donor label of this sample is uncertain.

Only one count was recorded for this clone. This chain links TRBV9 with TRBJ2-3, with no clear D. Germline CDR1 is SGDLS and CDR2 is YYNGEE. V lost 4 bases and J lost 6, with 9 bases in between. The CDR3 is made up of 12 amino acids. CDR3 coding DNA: TGTGCCAGCAGCCCTTTCGGTGATACGCAGTATTTT. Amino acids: CASSPFGDTQYF.

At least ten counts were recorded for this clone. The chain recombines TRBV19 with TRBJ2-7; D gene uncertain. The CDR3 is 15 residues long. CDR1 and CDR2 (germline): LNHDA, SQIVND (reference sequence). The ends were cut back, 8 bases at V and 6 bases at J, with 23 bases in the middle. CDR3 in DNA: TGTGCCAGTGGCTCTAGGCCAGTGTTCTTCGCCGAGCAGTACTTC. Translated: CASGSRPVFFAEQYF.